This record covers a single T cell receptor beta chain. Its specificity is not known. Germline V gene lookup returns CDR1 MDHEN and CDR2 SYDVKM. Trimming at V came to 6 bases and at J to 2 bases, leaving 8 bases not matched to a gene. CDR3 size: 16 residues. On the immunoSEQ platform, TCR beta CDR3s were sequenced at survey depth. Only in-frame clones appear in the TCRdb table, and some are missing; sequencing was by immunoSEQ multiplex PCR. Of roughly 7,000 clones listed, roughly 61% are singletons. This sample is drawn from a study of CD8 T cell repertoires and HIV-1 epitope variants. The source material was cultured CD8+ T cells derived from PBMCs. This receptor was identified in a male donor with HIV. The rearrangement uses TRBV28 and TRBJ2-1; 9 nucleotides match TRBD2. The DNA of the CDR3 is TGTGCCAGCAGGCCCCTAGCGGGACCCGCCTACAATGAGCAGTTCTTC. As protein: CASRPLAGPAYNEQFF.